This is a list of T cell receptor beta chains from one sample in a study of T cell responses to AZD1222 COVID-19 vaccine. The data were produced by immunoSEQ multiplex PCR, yet TCRdb's version contains in-frame clones alone and is incomplete. The sample includes 65,000 to 95,000 clones, 70% to 90% of them seen just once. The sample here was peripheral blood, taken on day 0 of AZD1222 vaccination. The receptor source for this set is an adult in good health. CDR3s leave out the opening cysteine and the closing phenylalanine or tryptophan. Size tells how often a clone was seen (once, few, many) or the class of an expanded clone, and some rows leave it out.

len	abundance	v_gene	j_gene	CDR3aa
11	few	TRBV10-1	TRBJ2-1	ASGLAGSNEQF
11	-	TRBV18	TRBJ1-2	ASSSGQVEGYT
13	-	TRBV15	TRBJ1-5	ATSSVSGRNQPQH
12	-	TRBV10-3	TRBJ1-2	AISDTGGNYGYT
11	-	TRBV2	TRBJ1-2	ASVALRDYGYT
13	-	TRBV7-2	TRBJ2-1	ASRGTSGRANEQF
10	-	TRBV29-1	TRBJ1-2	SVEGTADGYT
12	-	TRBV4-1	TRBJ2-1	ASSQGGLYNEQF
12	-	TRBV18	TRBJ1-2	ASSPVRANYGYT
9	once	TRBV6-1	TRBJ2-7	ASSEQGRRY
12	-	TRBV27	TRBJ1-6	ASSLGLPNSPLH
13	-	TRBV7-2	TRBJ1-6	ATTQGVWGNSPLH
12	-	TRBV5-1	TRBJ1-1	ASSSVAGGTEAF